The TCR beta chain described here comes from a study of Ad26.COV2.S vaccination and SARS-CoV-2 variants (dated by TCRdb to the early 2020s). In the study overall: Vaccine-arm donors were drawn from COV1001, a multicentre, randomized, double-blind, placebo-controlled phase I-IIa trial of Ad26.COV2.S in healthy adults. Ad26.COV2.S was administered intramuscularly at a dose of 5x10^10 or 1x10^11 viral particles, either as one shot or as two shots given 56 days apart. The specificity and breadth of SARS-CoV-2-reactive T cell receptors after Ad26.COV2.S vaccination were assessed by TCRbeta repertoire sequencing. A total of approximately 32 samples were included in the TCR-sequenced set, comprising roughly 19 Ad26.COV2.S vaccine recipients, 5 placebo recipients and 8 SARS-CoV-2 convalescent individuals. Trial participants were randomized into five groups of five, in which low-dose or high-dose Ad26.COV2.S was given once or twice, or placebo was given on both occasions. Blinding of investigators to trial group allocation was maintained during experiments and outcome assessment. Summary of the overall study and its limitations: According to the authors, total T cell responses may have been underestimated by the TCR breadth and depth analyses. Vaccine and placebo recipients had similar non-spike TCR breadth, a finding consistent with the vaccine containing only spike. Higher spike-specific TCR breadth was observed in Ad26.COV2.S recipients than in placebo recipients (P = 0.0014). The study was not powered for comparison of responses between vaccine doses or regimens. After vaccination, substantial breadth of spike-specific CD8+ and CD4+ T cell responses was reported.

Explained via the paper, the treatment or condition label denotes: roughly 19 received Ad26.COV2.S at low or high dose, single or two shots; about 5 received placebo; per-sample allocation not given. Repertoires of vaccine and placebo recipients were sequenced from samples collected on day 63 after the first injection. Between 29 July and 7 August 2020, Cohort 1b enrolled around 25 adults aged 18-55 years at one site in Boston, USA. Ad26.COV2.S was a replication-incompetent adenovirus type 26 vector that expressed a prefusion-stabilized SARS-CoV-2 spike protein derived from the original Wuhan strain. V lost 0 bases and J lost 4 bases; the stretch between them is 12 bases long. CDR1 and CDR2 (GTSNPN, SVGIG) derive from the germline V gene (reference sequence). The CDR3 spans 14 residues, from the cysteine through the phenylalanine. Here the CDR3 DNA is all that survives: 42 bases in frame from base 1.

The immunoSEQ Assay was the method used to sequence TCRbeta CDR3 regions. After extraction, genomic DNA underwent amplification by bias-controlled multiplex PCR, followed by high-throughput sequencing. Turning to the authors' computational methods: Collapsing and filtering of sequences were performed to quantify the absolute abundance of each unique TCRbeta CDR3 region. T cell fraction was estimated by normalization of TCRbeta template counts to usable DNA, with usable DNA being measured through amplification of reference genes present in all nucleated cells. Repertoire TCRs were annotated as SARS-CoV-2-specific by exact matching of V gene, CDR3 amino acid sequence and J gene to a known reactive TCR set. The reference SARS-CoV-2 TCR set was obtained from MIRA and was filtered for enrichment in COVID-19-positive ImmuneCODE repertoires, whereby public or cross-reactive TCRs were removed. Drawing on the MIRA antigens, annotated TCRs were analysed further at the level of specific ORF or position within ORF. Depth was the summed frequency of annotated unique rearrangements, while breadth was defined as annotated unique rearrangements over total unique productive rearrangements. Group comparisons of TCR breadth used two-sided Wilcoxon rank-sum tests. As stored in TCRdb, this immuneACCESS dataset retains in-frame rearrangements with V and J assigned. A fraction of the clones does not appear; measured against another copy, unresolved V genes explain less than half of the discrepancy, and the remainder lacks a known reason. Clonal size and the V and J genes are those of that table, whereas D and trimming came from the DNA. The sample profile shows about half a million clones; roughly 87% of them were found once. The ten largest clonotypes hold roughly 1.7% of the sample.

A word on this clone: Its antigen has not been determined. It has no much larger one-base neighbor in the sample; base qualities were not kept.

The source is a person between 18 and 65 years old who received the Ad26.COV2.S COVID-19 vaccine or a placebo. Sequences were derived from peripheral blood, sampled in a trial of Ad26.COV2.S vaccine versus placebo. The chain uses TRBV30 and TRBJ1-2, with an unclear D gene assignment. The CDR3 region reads CAWSVRATTYGYTF. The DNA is TGTGCCTGGAGTGTACGGGCCACCACCTATGGCTACACCTTC.